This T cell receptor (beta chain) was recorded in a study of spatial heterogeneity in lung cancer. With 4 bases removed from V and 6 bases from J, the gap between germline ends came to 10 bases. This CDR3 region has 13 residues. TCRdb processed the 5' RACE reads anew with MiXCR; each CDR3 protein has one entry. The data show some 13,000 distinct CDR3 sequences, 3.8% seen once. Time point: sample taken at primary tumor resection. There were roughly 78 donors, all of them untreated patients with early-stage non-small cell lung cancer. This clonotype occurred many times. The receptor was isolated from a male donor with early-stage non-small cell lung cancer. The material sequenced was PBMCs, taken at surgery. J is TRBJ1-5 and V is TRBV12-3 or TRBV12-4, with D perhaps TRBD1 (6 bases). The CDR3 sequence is CASSWGQGQPQHF. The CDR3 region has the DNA TGTGCCAGCAGTTGGGGGCAGGGTCAGCCCCAGCATTTT.